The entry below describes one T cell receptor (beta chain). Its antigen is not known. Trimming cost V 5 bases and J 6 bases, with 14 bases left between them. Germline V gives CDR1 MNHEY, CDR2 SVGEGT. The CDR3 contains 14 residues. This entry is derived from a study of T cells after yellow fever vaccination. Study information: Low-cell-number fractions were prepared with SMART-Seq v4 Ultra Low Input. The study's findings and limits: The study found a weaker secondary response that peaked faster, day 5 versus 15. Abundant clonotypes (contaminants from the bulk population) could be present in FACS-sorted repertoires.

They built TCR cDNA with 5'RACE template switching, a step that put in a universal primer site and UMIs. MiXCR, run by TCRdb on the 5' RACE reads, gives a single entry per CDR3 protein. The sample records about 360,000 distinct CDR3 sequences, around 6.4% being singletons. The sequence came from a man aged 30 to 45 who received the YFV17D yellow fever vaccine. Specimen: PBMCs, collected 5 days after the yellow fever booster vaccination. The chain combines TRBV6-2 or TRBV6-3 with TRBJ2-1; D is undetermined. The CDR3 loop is CASSGSRVVNEQFF. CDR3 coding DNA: TGTGCCAGCAGTGGCTCCCGGGTCGTCAATGAGCAGTTCTTC.